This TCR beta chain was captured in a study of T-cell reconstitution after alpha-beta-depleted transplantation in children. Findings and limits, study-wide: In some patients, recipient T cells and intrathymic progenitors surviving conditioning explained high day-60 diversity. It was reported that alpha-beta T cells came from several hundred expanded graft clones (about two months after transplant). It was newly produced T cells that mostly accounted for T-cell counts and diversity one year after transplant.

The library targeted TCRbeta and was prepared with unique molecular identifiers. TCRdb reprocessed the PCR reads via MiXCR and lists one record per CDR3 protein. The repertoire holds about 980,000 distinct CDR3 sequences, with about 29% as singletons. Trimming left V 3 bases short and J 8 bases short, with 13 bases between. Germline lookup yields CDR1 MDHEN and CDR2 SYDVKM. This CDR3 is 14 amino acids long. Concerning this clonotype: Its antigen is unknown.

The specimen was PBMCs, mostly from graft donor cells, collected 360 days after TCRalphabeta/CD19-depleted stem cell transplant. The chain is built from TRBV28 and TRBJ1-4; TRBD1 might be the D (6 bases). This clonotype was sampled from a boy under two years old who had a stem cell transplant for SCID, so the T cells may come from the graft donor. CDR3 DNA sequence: TGTGCCAGCAGTTTCCGCCAGGGGCGCGAAAAACTGTTTTTT. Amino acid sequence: CASSFRQGREKLFF. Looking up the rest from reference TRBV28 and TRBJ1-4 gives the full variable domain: DVKVTQSSRYLVKRTGEKVFLECVQDMDHENMFWYRQDPGLGLRLIYFSYDVKMKEKGDIPEGYSVSREKKERFSLILESASTNQTSMYLCASSFRQGREKLFFGSGTQLSVL.